This TCR beta chain came from a study of blood T cell repertoires in COVID-19. Across the whole study: T cells, B-cell-depleted T cells, or PBMCs provided the cDNA or gDNA that served as material.

Trimming removed 0 bases from V and 0 bases from J; junction bases left unmatched: 3. This CDR3 has 18 amino acids. Looked up from germline, CDR1 is SGHRS and CDR2 is YFSETQ. In the authors' workflow: By means of reference gene primer amplification, nucleated cell counts were estimated. Repertoires were generated with immunoSEQ multiplex PCR, while TCRdb's copy carries only in-frame clones and drops some. V, J and clone size are those of that table, while D and trimming were read from the DNA. The profile shows about 180,000 clones, roughly four fifths of them singletons. The sequencing sample was made of peripheral blood. This clonotype was sampled from a human donor in a cohort sampled during active COVID-19. This chain links TRBV5-1 with TRBJ2-6, with TRBD1 matching over 10 bases. This chain's CDR3 is CASSLGQGAFSGANVLTF. Written as DNA, the CDR3 is TGCGCCAGCAGCTTGGGACAGGGGGCTTTCTCTGGGGCCAACGTCCTGACTTTC.